The source of this T cell receptor beta chain is a study of control samples from healthy donors and cancer patients. The germline gives CDR1 GTSNPN, CDR2 SVGIG (reference sequence). CDR3 length equals 14 residues. V was clipped by 0 bases and J by 8 bases; unmatched bases: 7. TCRdb keeps only in-frame clones here, not all; method: immunoSEQ multiplex PCR. The sample consists of around 80,000 clones, around 92% of them appearing once. The source material was blood. V gene TRBV30 combines with J gene TRBJ1-2; 9 bases line up with TRBD1. The clonotype was recovered from a man aged 50 to 60 in good health. The CDR3 loop reads CAWSVHRGRGGYTF. The CDR3 bases are TGTGCCTGGAGTGTACACAGGGGGCGCGGAGGCTACACCTTC.